This T cell receptor beta chain was sequenced for a study of human T cells and chemical hapten exposure (dated by TCRdb to 2020 to 2022). Background for the entire study: For sensitization, 2% DPC in acetone was applied to an approximately 2 cm by approximately 2 cm area of upper inner arm skin. Throughout the approximately 24-week study period, patients were also given weekly therapeutic DPC doses on the scalp. Most of the patients in the cohort were female, and the cohort covered alopecia areata with under or over 50% scalp involvement, alopecia totalis and alopecia universalis. The libraries were sequenced as a pool, and the TCR yield per sample differed mostly because of small variations in library volumes within the pool. Patch testing was done on the upper back using Finn chambers containing 0.01% DPC, and results were scored after 6 days according to International Contact Dermatitis Research Group standards. Some 29 alopecia patients gave blood for TCR sequencing at one to four time points (pre-sensitization, 2, 6 and 24 weeks). Patient blood was sampled pre-sensitization (week 0) and at 2, 6 and about 24 weeks after DPC sensitization. The study tracked peripheral blood TCR repertoire changes in vivo during primary and secondary sensitization to the hapten diphenylcyclopropenone (DPC) in alopecia patients. What the authors observed across the whole study: No change with DPC sensitization was found in the number of TCRs above 1 in 1000 frequency, and no evidence of global repertoire structure alterations was found. The number of PT1 expanded TCRs positively correlated with patch test score, significant at thresholds 8, 16 and 32 but not 4. Expanded TCRs formed significantly more large CDR3 similarity clusters than pre-sensitization or healthy control sets, consistent with antigen-driven responses. Because all patients had alopecia, a presumed autoimmune disease, the immune response of the patients might differ from that of healthy individuals. After repeated subsampling, changes were observed in the strength of the expansion versus patch-test correlation and in the threshold at which the correlation became significant.

V ends up 7 bases short and J 5 bases short, with an unmatched junction base count of 16. CDR1 and CDR2, looked up from the germline V gene, are MDHEN and SYDVKM. Counted from cysteine to phenylalanine, this CDR3 has 17 amino acids. The read is trimmed to its CDR3 DNA, 51 bases read in frame from base 1. There are many counts of this clonotype. Its cognate antigen has yet to be identified. One base away there is no much larger clone; base qualities are not given. Library preparation was by RACE. TCRdb records NextSeq 500 as the sequencer. During library preparation, unique molecular identifiers were attached to individual cDNA molecules so that TCRs could be counted in a quantitative, reproducible way. Both TCR alpha and TCR beta chains were sequenced from each blood RNA sample. The source study handled its data this way. The median number of TCRs per sample was approximately 96,000, ranging from 23,224 to 690,600. The Decombinator software suite was used to annotate the V, J and CDR3 of the TCR reads. To make PS versus PT1 abundance plots, every sample was subsampled to the same number of TCRs (28,000). Expanded TCRs were defined as absent before sensitization and observed at least eight times at the 2-week time point. In-frame beta chains were kept once TCRdb had trimmed the public reads at Q25 with fastp and called clones with MiXCR. Each CDR3 protein gets just one entry, which takes the most common genes and DNA from the rows behind it. TCRdb's processing, not the authors', yielded these V and J calls. The sample table shows over 300,000 distinct CDR3 sequences, and roughly 4.6% are seen once. The biggest ten clones account for just over 2.5% of the sample.

Reading the label with the study, this specimen's time point is: pre-sensitization, week 0. In the paper's terms, the treatment or condition label means: therapeutic diphenylcyclopropenone sensitization with weekly scalp DPC. At every patch-test visit, the blood draw took place before the patch test was put on. Eligible patients were aged 18 to 70, diagnosed with alopecia, deemed suitable for DPC therapy, and excluded if pregnant. Total RNA was extracted from unfractionated whole blood collected in Tempus Blood RNA tubes. The sequence was collected from a woman between 45 and 65 years old with alopecia areata. Some clones in this sample may be carry-over from other donors' samples. Specimen: whole blood, collected in connection with sensitization to the hapten diphenylcyclopropenone (DPC). The sequence links TRBV28 to TRBJ2-1; 8 bases in between match TRBD2. The CDR3 region: CASIAPFGGRTNNEQFF. In nucleotides, the sequence is TGTGCCAGCATTGCCCCTTTTGGCGGGAGGACCAACAATGAGCAGTTCTTC.